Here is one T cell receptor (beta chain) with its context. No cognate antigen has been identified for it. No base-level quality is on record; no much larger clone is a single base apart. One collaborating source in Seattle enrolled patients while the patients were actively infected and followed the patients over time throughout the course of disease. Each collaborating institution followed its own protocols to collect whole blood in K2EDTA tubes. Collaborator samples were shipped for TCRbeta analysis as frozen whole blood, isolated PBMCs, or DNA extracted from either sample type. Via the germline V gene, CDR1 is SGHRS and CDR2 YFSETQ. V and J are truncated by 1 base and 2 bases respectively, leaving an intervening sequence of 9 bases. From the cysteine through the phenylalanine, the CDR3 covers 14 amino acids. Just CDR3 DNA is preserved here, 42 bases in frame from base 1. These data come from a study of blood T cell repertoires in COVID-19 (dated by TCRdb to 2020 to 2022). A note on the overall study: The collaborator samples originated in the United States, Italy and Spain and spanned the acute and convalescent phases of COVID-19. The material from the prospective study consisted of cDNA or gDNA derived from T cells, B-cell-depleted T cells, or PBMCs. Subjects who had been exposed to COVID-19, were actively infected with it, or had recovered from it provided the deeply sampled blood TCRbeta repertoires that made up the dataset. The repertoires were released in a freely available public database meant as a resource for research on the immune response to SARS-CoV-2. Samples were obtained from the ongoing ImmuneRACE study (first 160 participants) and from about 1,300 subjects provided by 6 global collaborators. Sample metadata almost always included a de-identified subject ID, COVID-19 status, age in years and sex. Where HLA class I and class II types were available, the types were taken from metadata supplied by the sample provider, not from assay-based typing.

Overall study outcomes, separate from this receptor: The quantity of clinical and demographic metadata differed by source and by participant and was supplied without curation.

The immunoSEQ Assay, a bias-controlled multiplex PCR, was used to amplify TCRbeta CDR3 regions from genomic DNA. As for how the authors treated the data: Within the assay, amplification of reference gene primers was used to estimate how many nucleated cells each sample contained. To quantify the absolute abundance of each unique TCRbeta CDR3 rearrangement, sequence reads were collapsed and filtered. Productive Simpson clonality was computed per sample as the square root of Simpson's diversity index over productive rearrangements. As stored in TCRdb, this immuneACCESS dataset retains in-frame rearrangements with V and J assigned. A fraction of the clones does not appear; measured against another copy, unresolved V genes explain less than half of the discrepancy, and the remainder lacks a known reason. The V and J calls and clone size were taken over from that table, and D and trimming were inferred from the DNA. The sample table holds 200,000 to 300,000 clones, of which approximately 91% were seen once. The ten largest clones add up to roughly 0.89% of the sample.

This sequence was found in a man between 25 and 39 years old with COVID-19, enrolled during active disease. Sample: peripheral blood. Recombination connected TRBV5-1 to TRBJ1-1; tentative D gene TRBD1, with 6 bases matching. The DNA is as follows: TGCGCCAGCAGCTTGCTACAGGGAAACACTGAAGCTTTCTTT. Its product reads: CASSLLQGNTEAFF.